The clone carrying this T cell receptor beta chain appeared a few times. Unique molecular identifiers were built into the TCRbeta library. Via MiXCR, TCRdb re-called the PCR reads, giving one row per CDR3 protein. The data contain around 340,000 distinct CDR3 sequences, about 14% of them singletons. V trimming: 4 bases; J trimming: 5 bases; junction bases outside the gene matches: 12. Germline V CDR1 and CDR2: SEHNR, FQNEAQ (reference sequence). The CDR3 totals 16 residues. This sample was included in a study of T-cell reconstitution after alpha-beta-depleted transplantation in children. This rearrangement joins TRBV7-9 to TRBJ2-3, with 7 bases matching TRBD1. The receptor's source is a human donor who donated a stem cell graft to a child with Fanconi anemia. Material: PBMCs, obtained from the stem cell graft. DNA of the CDR3: TGTGCCAGCAGCTCGTACCGGGACAGAGGATTAGATACGCAGTATTTT. It yields the protein CASSSYRDRGLDTQYF.